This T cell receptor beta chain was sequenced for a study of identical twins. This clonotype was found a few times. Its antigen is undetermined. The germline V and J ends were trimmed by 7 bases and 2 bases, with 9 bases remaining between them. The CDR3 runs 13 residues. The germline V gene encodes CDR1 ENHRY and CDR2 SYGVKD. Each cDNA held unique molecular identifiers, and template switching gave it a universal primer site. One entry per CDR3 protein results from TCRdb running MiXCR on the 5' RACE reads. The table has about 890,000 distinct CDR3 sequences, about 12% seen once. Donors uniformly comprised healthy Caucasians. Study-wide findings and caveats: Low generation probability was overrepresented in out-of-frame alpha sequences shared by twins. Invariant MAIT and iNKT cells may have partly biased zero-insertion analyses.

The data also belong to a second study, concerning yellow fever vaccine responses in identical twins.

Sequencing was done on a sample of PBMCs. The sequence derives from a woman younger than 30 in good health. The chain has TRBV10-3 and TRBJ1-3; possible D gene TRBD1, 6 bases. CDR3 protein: CAIKQGTGNTIYF. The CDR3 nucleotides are TGTGCCATCAAACAGGGTACTGGAAACACCATATATTTT.